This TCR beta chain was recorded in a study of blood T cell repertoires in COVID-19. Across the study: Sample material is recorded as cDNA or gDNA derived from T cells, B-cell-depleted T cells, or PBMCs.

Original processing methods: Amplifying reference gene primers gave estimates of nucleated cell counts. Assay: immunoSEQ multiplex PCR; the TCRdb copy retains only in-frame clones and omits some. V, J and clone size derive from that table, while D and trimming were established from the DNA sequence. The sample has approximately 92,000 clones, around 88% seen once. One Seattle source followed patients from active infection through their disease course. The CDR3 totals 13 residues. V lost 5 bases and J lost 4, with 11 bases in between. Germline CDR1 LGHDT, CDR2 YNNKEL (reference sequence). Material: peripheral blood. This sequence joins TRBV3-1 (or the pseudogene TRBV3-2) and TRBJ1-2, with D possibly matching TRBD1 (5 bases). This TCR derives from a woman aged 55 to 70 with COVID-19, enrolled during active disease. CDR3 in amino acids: CASSSTGFYGYTF. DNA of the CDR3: TGTGCCAGCAGCTCTACAGGTTTCTATGGCTACACCTTC.